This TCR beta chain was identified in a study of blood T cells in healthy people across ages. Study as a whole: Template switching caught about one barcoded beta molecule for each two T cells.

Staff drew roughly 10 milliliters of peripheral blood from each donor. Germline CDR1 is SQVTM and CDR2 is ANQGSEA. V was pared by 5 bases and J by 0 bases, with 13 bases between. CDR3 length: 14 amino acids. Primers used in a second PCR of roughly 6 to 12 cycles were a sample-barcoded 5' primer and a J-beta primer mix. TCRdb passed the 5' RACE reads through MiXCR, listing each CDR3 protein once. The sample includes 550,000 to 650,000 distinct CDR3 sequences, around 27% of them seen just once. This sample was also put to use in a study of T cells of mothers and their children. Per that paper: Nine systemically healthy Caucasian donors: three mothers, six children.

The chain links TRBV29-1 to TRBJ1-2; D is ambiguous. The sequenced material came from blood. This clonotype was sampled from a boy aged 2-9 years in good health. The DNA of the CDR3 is TGCAGCGTTAGCCCCGCGGATGCTAACTATGGCTACACCTTC. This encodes CSVSPADANYGYTF.